The text below deals with one TCR beta chain. Its antigen is still unknown. Germline CDR1 reads LGHNA; CDR2 reads YSLEER. The junction had 10 bases not matched to a gene; V was cut back by 8 bases and J by 0 bases. This CDR3 has 16 residues. This sample was taken from a study of radiotherapy plus CTLA-4 blockade in lung cancer. Study as a whole: Objective responses occurred in 15% to 20% of patients; roughly 31% had disease control. Study findings and constraints: After radiotherapy and ipilimumab, tumor-derived clones expanded in peripheral blood.

Sequencing was performed with immunoSEQ multiplex PCR; in TCRdb, only in-frame clones are kept and a portion is missing. The data hold 120,000 or so clones, with 65% to 85% observed a single time. This TCR derives from a human donor with non-small cell lung cancer who had a partial response to radiotherapy plus ipilimumab. Sequenced material: peripheral blood, taken from a patient treated with radiotherapy plus ipilimumab. The rearrangement joins TRBV4-3 to TRBJ2-1; TRBD2 agrees at 7 bases. The DNA for the CDR3 is TGCGCCAGCGAGGTAGCGGGCGGCGACTCCTACAATGAGCAGTTCTTC. Its protein product is CASEVAGGDSYNEQFF.